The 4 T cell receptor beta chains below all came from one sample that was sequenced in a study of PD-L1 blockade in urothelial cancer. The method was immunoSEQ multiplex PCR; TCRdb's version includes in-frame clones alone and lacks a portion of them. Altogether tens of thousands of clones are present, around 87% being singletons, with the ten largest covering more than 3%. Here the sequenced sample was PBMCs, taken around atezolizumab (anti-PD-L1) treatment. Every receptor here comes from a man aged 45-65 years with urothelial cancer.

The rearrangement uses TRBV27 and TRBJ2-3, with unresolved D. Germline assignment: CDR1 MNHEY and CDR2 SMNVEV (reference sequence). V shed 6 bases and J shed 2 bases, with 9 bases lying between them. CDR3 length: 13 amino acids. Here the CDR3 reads CASRSHPTDTQYF. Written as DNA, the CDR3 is TGTGCCAGCAGATCACACCCCACAGATACGCAGTATTTT.

In DNA, the CDR3 is TGTGCCAGCAGTTTTAGCGGGAGCTCCTACGAGCAGTACTTC. Translated, it gives CASSFSGSSYEQYF. The V and J genes are TRBV7-8 and TRBJ2-7; 9 bases fit TRBD2. The CDR3 has 14 residues. Trimming took 6 bases from V and 0 from J; bases not matched to a gene: 3. Germline loops: CDR1 SGHVS, CDR2 FQNEAQ.

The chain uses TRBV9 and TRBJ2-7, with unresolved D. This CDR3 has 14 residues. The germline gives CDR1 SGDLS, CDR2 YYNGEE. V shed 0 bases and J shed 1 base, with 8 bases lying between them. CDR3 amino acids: CASSVGGSSYEQYF. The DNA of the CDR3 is TGTGCCAGCAGCGTAGGCGGATCTTCCTACGAGCAGTACTTC.

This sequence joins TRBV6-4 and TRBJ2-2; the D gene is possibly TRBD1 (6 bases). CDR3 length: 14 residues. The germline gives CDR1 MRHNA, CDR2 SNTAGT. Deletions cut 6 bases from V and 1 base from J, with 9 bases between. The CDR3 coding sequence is TGTGCCAGCAGGAGACAGGTGAACACCGGGGAGCTGTTTTTT. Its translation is CASRRQVNTGELFF.